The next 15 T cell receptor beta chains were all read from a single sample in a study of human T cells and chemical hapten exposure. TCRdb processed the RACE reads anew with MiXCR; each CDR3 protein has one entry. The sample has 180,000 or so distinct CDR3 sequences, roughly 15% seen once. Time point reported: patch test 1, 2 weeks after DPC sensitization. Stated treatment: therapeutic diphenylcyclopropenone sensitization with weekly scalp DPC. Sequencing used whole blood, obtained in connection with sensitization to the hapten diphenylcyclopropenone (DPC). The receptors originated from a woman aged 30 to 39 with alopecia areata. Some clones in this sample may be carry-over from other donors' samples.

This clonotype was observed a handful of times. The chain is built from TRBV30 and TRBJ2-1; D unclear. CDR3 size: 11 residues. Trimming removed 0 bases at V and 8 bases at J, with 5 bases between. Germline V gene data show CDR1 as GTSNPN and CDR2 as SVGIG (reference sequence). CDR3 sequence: CAWSVSDEQFF. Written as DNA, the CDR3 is TGTGCCTGGAGTGTATCGGATGAGCAGTTCTTC.

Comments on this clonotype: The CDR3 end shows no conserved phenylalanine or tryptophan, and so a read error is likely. The CDR3 loop is CASSWSSGGYAYEQYS. In DNA, the CDR3 is TGCGCCAGCAGCTGGAGCAGCGGGGGATATGCCTACGAGCAGTACTCC. The J gene is TRBJ2-7, the V gene TRBV5-1; TRBD2 agrees at 8 bases. CDR1 is SGHRS, CDR2 YFSETQ, per germline. Trimming cost V 3 bases and J 2 bases; bases outside gene matches: 10. The length of the CDR3 is 16 residues.

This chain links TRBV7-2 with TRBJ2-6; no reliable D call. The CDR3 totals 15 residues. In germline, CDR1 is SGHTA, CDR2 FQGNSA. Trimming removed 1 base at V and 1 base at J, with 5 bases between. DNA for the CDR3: TGTGCCAGCAGCTTAGAAAGGTCTGGGGCCAACGTCCTGACTTTC. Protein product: CASSLERSGANVLTF.

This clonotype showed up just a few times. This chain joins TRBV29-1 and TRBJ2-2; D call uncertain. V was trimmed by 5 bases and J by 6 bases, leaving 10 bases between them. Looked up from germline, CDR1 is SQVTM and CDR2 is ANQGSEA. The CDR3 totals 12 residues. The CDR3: CSVSNFPGELFF. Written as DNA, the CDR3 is TGCAGCGTTTCCAACTTTCCCGGGGAGCTGTTTTTT.

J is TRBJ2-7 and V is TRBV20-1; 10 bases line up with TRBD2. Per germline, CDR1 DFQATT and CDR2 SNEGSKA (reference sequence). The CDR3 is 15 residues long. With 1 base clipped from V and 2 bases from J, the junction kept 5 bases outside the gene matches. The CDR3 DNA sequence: TGCAGTGCTAGAGCTGGGACTAGCGCAACCTACGAGCAGTACTTC. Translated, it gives CSARAGTSATYEQYF.

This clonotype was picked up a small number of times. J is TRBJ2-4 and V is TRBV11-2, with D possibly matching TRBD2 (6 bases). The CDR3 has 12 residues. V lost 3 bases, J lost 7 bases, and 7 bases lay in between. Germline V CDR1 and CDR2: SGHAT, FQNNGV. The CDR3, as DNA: TGTGCCAGCAGCTTTGGGAGGAACATTCAGTACTTC. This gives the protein CASSFGRNIQYF.

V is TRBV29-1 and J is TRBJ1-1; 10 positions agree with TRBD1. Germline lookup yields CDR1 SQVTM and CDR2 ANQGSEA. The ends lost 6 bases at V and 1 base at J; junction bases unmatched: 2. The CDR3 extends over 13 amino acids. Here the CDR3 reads CSVRTGGNTEAFF. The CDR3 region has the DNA TGCAGCGTACGGACAGGGGGGAACACTGAAGCTTTCTTT.

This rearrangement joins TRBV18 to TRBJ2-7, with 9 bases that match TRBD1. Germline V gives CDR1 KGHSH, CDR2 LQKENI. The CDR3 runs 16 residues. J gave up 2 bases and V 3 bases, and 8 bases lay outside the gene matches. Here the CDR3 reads CASSPLTGTGTYEQYF. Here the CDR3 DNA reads TGTGCCAGCTCACCCCTGACTGGGACAGGGACCTACGAGCAGTACTTC.

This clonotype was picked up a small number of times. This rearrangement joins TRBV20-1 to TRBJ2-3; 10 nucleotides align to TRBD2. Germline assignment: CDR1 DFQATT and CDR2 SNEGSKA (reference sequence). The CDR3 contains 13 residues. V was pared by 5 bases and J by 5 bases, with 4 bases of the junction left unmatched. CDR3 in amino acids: CSAWTSGIDTQYF. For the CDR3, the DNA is TGCAGTGCTTGGACTAGCGGAATAGATACGCAGTATTTT.

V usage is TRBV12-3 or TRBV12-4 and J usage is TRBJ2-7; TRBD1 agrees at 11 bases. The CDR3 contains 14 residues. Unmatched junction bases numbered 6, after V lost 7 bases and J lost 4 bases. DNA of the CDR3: TGTGCCAGCAAGCCGGGACAGGGGGGTTACGAGCAGTACTTC. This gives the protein CASKPGQGGYEQYF.

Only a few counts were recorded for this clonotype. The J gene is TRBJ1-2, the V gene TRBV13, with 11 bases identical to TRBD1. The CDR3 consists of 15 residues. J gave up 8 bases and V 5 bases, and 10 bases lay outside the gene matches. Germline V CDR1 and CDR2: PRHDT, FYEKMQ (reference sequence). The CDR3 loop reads CASSRTGGVSRGYTF. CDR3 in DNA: TGTGCCAGCAGCCGGACAGGGGGCGTCAGCAGAGGCTACACCTTC.

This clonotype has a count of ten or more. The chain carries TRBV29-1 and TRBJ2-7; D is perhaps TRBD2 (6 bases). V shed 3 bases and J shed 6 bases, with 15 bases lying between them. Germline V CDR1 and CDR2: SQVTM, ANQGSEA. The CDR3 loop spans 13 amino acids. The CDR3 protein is CSVEVRTMGEQYF. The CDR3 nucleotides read TGCAGCGTTGAGGTCAGGACTATGGGCGAGCAGTACTTC.

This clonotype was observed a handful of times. The CDR3 is CASSLDQGANYEQYF. The CDR3 DNA sequence: TGCGCCAGCAGCTTGGACCAGGGGGCCAACTACGAGCAGTACTTC. This rearrangement joins TRBV5-1 to TRBJ2-7; 8 bases match TRBD1. Germline assignment: CDR1 SGHRS and CDR2 YFSETQ. After removal of 0 bases from V and 3 bases from J, the junction contained 5 bases not matched to a gene. This CDR3 has 15 amino acids.

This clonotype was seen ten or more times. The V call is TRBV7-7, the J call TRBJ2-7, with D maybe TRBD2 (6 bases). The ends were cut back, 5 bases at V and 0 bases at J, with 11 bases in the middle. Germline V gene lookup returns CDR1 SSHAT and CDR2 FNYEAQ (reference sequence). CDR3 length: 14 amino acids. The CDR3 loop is CASSNGGSSYEQYF. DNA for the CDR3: TGTGCCAGCAGCAACGGAGGGTCCTCCTACGAGCAGTACTTC.

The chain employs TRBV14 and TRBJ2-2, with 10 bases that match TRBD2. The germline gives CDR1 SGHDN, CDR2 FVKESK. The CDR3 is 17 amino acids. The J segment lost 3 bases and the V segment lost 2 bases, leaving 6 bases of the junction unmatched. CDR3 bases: TGTGCCAGCAGCCAACCCGGGACTAGCGTCGACACCGGGGAGCTGTTTTTT. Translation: CASSQPGTSVDTGELFF. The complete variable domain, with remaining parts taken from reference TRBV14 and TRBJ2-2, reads EAGVTQFPSHSVIEKGQTVTLRCDPISGHDNLYWYRRVMGKEIKFLLHFVKESKQDESGMPNNRFLAERTGGTYSTLKVQPAELEDSGVYFCASSQPGTSVDTGELFFGEGSRLTVL.